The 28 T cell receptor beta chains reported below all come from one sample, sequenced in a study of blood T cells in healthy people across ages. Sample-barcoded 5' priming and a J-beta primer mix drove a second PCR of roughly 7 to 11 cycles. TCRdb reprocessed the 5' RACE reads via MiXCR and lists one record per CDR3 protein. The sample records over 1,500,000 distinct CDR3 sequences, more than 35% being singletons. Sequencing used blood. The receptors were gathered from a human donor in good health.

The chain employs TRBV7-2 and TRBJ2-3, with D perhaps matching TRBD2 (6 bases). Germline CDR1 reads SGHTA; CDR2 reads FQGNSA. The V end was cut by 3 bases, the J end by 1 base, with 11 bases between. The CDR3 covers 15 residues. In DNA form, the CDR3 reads TGTGCCAGCAGCTTCGGCGGGGTGGGCACAGATACGCAGTATTTT. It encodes CASSFGGVGTDTQYF. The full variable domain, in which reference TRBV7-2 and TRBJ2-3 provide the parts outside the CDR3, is GAGVSQSPSNKVTEKGKDVELRCDPISGHTALYWYRQSLGQGLEFLIYFQGNSAPDKSGLPSDRFSAERTGGSVSTLTIQRTQQEDSAVYLCASSFGGVGTDTQYFGPGTRLTVL.

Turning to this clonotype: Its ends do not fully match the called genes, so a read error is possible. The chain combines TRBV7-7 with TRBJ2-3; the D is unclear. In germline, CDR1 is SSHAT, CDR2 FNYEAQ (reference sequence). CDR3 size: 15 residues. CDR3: CASSLGLEGTDTQYF. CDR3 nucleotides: TGTGCTAGCAGCTTAGGCCTAGAAGGCACAGATACGCAGTATTTT.

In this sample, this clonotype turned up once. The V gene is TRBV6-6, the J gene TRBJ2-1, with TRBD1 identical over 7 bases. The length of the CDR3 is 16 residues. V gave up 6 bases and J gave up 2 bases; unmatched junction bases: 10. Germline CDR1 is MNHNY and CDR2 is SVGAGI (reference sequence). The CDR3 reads CASRMRQGPAYNEQFF. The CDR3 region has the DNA TGTGCCAGCAGGATGCGACAGGGTCCAGCCTACAATGAGCAGTTCTTC.

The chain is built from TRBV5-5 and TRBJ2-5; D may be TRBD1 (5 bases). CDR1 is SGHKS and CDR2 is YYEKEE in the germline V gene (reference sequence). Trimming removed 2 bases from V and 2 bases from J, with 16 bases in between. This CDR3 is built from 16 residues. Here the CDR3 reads CASSLVISTDQETQYF. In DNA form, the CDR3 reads TGTGCCAGCAGCTTAGTTATTTCGACAGATCAAGAGACCCAGTACTTC.

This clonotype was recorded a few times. In DNA form, the CDR3 reads TGTGCCAGCAGCAGATCGGGAGGTGGGACGAAGGGAGAGCAGTACTTC. It encodes CASSRSGGGTKGEQYF. The chain has TRBV25-1 and TRBJ2-4; 7 bases fit TRBD2. V was pared by 6 bases and J by 13 bases, with 21 bases of the junction left unmatched. The V gene's germline CDR1 is MGHDK and CDR2 SYGVNS. The CDR3 runs to 16 residues.

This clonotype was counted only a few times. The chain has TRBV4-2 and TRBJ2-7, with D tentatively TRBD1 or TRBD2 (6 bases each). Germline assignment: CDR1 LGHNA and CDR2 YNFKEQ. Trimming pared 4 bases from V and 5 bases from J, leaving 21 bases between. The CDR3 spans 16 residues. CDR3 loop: CASSLPLGRGQDEQYF. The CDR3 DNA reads TGTGCCAGCAGCCTTCCACTCGGCCGGGGGCAGGACGAGCAGTACTTC.

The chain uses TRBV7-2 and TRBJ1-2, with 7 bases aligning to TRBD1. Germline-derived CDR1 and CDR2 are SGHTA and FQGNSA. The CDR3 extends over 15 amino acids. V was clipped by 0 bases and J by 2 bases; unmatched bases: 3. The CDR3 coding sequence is TGTGCCAGCAGCTTAGCAATGGGACAGAACTATGGCTACACCTTC. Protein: CASSLAMGQNYGYTF. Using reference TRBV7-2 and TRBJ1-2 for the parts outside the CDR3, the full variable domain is GAGVSQSPSNKVTEKGKDVELRCDPISGHTALYWYRQSLGQGLEFLIYFQGNSAPDKSGLPSDRFSAERTGGSVSTLTIQRTQQEDSAVYLCASSLAMGQNYGYTFGSGTRLTVV.

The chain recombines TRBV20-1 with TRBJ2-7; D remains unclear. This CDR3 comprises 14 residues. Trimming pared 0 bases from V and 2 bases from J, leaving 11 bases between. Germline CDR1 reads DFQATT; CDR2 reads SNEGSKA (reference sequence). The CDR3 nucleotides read TGCAGTGCTAGAGATACCAAGGGCACCTACGAGCAGTACTTC. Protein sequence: CSARDTKGTYEQYF.

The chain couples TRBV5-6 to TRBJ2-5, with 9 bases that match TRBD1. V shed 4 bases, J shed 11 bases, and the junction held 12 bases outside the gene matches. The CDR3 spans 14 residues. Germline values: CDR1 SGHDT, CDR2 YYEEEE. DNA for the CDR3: TGTGCCAGCAGCCCCGGACAGGGGTGGGTGGAGCAGTACTTC. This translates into CASSPGQGWVEQYF.

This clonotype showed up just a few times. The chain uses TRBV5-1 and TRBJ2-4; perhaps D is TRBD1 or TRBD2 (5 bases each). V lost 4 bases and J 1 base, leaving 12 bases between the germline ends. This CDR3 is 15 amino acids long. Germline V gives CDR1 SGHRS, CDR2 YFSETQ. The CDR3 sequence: CASSPPGTAKNIQYF. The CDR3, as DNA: TGCGCCAGCAGCCCCCCGGGGACGGCCAAAAACATTCAGTACTTC.

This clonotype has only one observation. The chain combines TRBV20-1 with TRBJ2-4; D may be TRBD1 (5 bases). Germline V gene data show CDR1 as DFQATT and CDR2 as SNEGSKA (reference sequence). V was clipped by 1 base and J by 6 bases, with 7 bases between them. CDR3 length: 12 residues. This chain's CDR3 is CSARGQGNIQYF. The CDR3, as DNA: TGCAGTGCTAGAGGGCAGGGAAACATTCAGTACTTC.

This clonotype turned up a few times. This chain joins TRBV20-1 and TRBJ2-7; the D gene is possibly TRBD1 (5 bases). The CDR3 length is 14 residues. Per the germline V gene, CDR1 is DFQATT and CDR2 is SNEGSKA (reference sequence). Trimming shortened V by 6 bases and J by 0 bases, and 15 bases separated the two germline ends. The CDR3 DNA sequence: TGCAGTGCATCCCCCGACAGTTTCTCCTACGAGCAGTACTTC. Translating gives CSASPDSFSYEQYF.

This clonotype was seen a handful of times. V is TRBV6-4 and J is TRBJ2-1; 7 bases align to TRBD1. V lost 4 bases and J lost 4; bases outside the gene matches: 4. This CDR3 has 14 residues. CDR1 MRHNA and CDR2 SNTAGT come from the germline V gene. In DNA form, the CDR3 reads TGTGCCAGCAGTGCGAACAGGGGATACAATGAGCAGTTCTTC. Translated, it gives CASSANRGYNEQFF.

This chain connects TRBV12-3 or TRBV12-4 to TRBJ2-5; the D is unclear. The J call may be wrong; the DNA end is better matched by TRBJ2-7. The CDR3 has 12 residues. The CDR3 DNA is TGTGCCAGTAAAACCGAACCGGGCGAGCAGTACTTC. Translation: CASKTEPGEQYF.

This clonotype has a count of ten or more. CDR3 DNA sequence: TGTGCCAGCAGTACCGTGAGCGAGCAGTACTTC. This gives the protein CASSTVSEQYF. The chain has TRBV6-2 or TRBV6-3 and TRBJ2-7; no clear D gene. CDR3 size: 11 residues. V lost 5 bases and J 6 bases, leaving 8 bases between the germline ends. Per germline, CDR1 MNHEY and CDR2 SVGEGT.

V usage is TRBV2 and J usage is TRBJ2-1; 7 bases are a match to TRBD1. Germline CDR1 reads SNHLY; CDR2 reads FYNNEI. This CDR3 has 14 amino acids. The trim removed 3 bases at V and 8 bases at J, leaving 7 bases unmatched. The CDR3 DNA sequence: TGTGCCAGCAGTGAGGACCCAACAGGGGATGAGCAGTTCTTC. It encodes CASSEDPTGDEQFF.

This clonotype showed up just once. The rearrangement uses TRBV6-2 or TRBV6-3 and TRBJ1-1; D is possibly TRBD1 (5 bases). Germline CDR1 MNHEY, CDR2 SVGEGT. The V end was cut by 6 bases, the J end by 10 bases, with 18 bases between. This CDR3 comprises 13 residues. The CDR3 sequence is CASSSGPGRIAFF. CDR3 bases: TGTGCCAGCAGCTCTGGCCCGGGACGAATAGCTTTCTTT.

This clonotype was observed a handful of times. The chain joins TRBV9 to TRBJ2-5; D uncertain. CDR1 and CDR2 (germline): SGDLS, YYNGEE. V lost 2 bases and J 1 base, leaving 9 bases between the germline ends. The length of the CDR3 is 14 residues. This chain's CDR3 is CASSVSGLQETQYF. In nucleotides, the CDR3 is TGTGCCAGCAGCGTTTCAGGTCTCCAAGAGACCCAGTACTTC.

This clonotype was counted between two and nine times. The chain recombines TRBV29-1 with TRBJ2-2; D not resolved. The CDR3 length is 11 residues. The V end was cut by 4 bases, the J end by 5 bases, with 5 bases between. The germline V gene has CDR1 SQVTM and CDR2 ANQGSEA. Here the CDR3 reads CSVGETGELFF. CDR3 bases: TGCAGCGTTGGAGAGACCGGGGAGCTGTTTTTT.

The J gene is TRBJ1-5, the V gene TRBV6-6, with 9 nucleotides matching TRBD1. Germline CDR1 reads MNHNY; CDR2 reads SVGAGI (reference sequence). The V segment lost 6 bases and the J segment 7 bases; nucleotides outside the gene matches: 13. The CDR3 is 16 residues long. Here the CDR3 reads CASSPPGQGIEQPQHF. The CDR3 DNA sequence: TGTGCCAGCAGCCCGCCGGGACAGGGTATTGAGCAGCCCCAGCATTTT.

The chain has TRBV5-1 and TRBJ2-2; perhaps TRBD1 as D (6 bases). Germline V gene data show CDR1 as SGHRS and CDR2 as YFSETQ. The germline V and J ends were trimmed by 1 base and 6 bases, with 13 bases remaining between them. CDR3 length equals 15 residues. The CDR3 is CASSLQQGRAGELFF. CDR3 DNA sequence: TGCGCCAGCAGCTTGCAACAGGGAAGGGCCGGGGAGCTGTTTTTT.

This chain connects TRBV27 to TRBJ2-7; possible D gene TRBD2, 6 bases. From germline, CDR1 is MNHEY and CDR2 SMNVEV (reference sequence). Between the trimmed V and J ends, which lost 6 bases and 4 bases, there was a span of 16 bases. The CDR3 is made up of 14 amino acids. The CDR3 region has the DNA TGTGCCAGCAGCCCGGCGGGACTCCTATACGAGCAGTACTTC. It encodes CASSPAGLLYEQYF.

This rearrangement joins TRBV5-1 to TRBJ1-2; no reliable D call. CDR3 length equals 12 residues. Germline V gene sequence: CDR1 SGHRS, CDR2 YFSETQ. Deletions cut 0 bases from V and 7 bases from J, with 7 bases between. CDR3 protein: CASSLDTGGYTF. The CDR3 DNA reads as TGCGCCAGCAGCTTGGATACCGGTGGCTACACCTTC.

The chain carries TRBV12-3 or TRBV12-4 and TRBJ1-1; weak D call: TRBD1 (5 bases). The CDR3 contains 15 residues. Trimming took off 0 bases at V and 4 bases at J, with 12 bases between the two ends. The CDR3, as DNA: TGTGCCAGCAGTTTAGCGCGCGGTGGGACCACTGAAGCTTTCTTT. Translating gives CASSLARGGTTEAFF.

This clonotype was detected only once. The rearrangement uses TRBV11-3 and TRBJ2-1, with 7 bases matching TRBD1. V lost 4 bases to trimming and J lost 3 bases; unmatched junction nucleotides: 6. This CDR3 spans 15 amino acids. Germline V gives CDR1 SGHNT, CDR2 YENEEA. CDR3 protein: CASSSRDSIYNEQFF. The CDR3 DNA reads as TGTGCCAGCAGCTCCCGGGACAGTATCTACAATGAGCAGTTCTTC.

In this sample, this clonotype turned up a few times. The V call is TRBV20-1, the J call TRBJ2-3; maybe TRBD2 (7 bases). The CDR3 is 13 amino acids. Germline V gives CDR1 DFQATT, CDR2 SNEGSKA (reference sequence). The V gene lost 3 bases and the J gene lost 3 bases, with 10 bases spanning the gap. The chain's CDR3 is CSASEGGTDTQYF. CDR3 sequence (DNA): TGCAGTGCTAGTGAGGGGGGGACAGATACGCAGTATTTT.

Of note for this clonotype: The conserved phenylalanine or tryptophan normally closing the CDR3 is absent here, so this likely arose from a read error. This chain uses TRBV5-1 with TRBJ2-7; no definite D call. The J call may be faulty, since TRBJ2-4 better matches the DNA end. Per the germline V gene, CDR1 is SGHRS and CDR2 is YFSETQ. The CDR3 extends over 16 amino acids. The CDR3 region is CASSFADTYRKNIQYN. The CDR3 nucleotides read TGCGCCAGCAGCTTCGCCGATACATACCGAAAAAACATTCAGTACAAC.

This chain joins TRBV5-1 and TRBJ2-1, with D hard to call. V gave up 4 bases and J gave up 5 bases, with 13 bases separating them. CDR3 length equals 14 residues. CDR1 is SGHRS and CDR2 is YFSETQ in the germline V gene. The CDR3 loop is CASSIWTKHNEQFF. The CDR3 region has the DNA TGCGCCAGCAGCATATGGACGAAACACAATGAGCAGTTCTTC.